The clone carrying this TCR beta chain was recorded many times. The target antigen is unknown. These data belong to a study of T cells after posttransplantation cyclophosphamide. Findings of the study overall: Later post-transplant blood repertoires were often dominated by donor CD8+ memory clones.

Clones were sequenced by immunoSEQ multiplex PCR, and TCRdb holds only the in-frame ones, with some missing. This sample has some 23,000 clones, each found more than once. This CDR3 spans 15 amino acids. The V end lost 2 bases, the J end lost 0 bases, and 11 bases lay between the germline ends. From germline, CDR1 is SGHRS and CDR2 YFSETQ. The receptor was derived from a woman in her forties or fifties in good health, CMV-negative, and a related stem cell transplant donor. Source material: PBMCs. The genes are TRBV5-1 and TRBJ1-1; D unresolved. Written as DNA, the CDR3 is TGCGCCAGCAGCTTATTTAGAAATATGAACACTGAAGCTTTCTTT. This codes for CASSLFRNMNTEAFF.